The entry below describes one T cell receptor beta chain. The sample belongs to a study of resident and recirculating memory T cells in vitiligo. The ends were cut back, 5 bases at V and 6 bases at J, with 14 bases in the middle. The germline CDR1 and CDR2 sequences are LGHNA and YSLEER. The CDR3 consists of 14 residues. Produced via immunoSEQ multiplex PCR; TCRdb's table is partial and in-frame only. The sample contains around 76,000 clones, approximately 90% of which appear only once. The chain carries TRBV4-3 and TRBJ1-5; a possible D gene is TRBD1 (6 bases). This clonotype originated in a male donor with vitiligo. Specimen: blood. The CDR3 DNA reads TGCGCCAGCAGCACACCGGGGGGCGCTCAGCCCCAGCATTTT. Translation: CASSTPGGAQPQHF.